Shown below are 7 T cell receptor beta chains from a single sample sequenced in a study of T cells in Graves' hyperthyroidism and ophthalmopathy. The CDR3 regions of TCR beta were amplified from RNA transcripts. HTBI primers drove first-round RT-PCR of the TCR CDR3. A single record per CDR3 protein comes from TCRdb applying MiXCR to the multiplex PCR reads. Among about 610,000 distinct CDR3 sequences listed, about 15% were seen once. The sequenced material came from blood. These receptors all come from a woman in her forties with Graves' ophthalmopathy.

The chain combines TRBV6-1 with TRBJ1-1; D gene unclear. The CDR3 is 13 amino acids. Germline values: CDR1 MNHNS, CDR2 SASEGT. Trimming stripped 10 bases from V and 6 bases from J, with 18 bases between. This CDR3 is CATKTGSASEAFF. The CDR3 DNA is TGTGCCACCAAAACGGGGAGCGCTTCTGAAGCTTTCTTT.

A few counts support this clonotype. This chain links TRBV20-1 with TRBJ2-2, with 12 bases aligning to TRBD2. The CDR3 loop spans 18 amino acids. Germline loops: CDR1 DFQATT, CDR2 SNEGSKA (reference sequence). Trimming at V came to 0 bases and at J to 5 bases, leaving 10 bases not matched to a gene. CDR3 sequence (DNA): TGCAGTGCTAGAGAAATCCGACTAGCGGGAGAGGTTACCGGGGAGCTGTTTTTT. This translates into CSAREIRLAGEVTGELFF.

This clonotype was detected many times. The chain couples TRBV27 to TRBJ2-6, with 8 bases identical to TRBD1. The ends lost 5 bases at V and 0 bases at J; junction bases unmatched: 9. This CDR3 is 18 amino acids long. CDR1 and CDR2 from the germline V gene are MNHEY and SMNVEV (reference sequence). The CDR3 here is CASSGQGQFLSGANVLTF. The DNA of the CDR3 is TGTGCCAGCAGTGGACAGGGACAGTTCCTCTCTGGGGCCAACGTCCTGACTTTC.

This clonotype was counted only a few times. The chain joins TRBV3-1 to TRBJ2-7; 7 positions agree with TRBD1. In germline, CDR1 is LGHDT, CDR2 YNNKEL (reference sequence). J gave up 3 bases and V 4 bases, and 15 bases lay outside the gene matches. The CDR3 extends over 17 amino acids. The CDR3 here is CASSLPHWGRGSYEQYF. The CDR3 DNA reads as TGTGCCAGCAGCCTCCCGCACTGGGGCAGGGGGAGCTACGAGCAGTACTTC.

This clonotype was counted at least ten times. The rearrangement joins TRBV4-3 to TRBJ2-5; 9 bases fit TRBD2. The ends lost 4 bases at V and 1 base at J; junction bases unmatched: 7. The CDR3 is 16 residues long. Germline assignment: CDR1 LGHNA and CDR2 YSLEER. The CDR3 is CASSRNSGSGQETQYF. The CDR3 coding sequence is TGCGCCAGCAGCCGAAATAGCGGGAGCGGCCAAGAGACCCAGTACTTC.

This clonotype was counted at least ten times. This rearrangement joins TRBV20-1 to TRBJ2-5, with 10 bases matching TRBD2. The germline CDR1 and CDR2 sequences are DFQATT and SNEGSKA (reference sequence). This CDR3 region has 15 residues. V trimming: 2 bases; J trimming: 2 bases; junction bases outside the gene matches: 5. CDR3: CSARQGAGGQETQYF. CDR3 DNA sequence: TGCAGTGCTAGACAGGGAGCGGGAGGGCAAGAGACCCAGTACTTC.

This clonotype has at least ten counts. The chain uses TRBV12-3 or TRBV12-4 and TRBJ1-3; D remains unclear. This CDR3 spans 15 amino acids. The V end was cut by 3 bases, the J end by 0 bases, with 9 bases between. In DNA form, the CDR3 reads TGTGCCAGCAGTTTTGGCAAATTCTCTGGAAACACCATATATTTT. It is translated as CASSFGKFSGNTIYF.